Listed below are T cell receptor beta chains from one sample, sequenced in a study of blood T cell repertoires in COVID-19. Produced via immunoSEQ multiplex PCR; TCRdb's table is partial and in-frame only. The sample holds approximately 150,000 clones; around 86% are singletons and the top ten take roughly 37%. What was sequenced was peripheral blood. The receptors were sampled from a man in his fifties or sixties who had recovered from COVID-19. Both conserved end residues are part of each CDR3. A D gene is named only where the DNA matches it firmly. The size entry is marked missing in some rows and otherwise reads once, few, many or a size class.

V: TRBV27; size: .; length: 14; D: .; J: TRBJ1-2; DNA: TGTGCCAGCAGTCCTAACAGGGTTCGGTATGGCTACACCTTC; CDR3: CASSPNRVRYGYTF
V: TRBV20-1; size: .; length: 13; D: TRBD1; J: TRBJ1-2; DNA: TGCAGTGCTAGTAGCCGGGACAGGGGCGGCTACACCTTC; CDR3: CSASSRDRGGYTF
V: TRBV13; size: .; length: 12; D: TRBD2; J: TRBJ2-4; DNA: TGTGCCAGCAGCTTGACTAGCGGGCGGCAGTACTTC; CDR3: CASSLTSGRQYF
V: TRBV6-1; size: .; length: 18; D: .; J: TRBJ1-2; DNA: TGTGCCAGCAGTGAATCCCCAGACCTAGCCGTGAGCCGTGGTGGCTACACCTTC; CDR3: CASSESPDLAVSRGGYTF
V: TRBV6-5; size: .; length: 15; D: TRBD1; J: TRBJ1-6; DNA: TGTGCCAGCAGTTACTCGAGACAGGGGAATTCACCCCTCCACTTT; CDR3: CASSYSRQGNSPLHF
V: TRBV11-1; size: .; length: 15; D: TRBD1; J: TRBJ2-5; DNA: TGTGCCAGCAGCTTATCCAAGACAGGGGTAGAGACCCAGTACTTC; CDR3: CASSLSKTGVETQYF
V: TRBV2; size: .; length: 14; D: TRBD1; J: TRBJ2-7; DNA: TGTGCCAGCACCCCGGGACAGGGGCCCTCCGAGCAGTACTTC; CDR3: CASTPGQGPSEQYF
V: TRBV11-2; size: .; length: 14; D: .; J: TRBJ2-3; DNA: TGTGCCAGCAGCTTAGATCGTGGCACAGATACGCAGTATTTT; CDR3: CASSLDRGTDTQYF
V: TRBV5-1; size: .; length: 14; D: TRBD2; J: TRBJ2-7; DNA: TGCGCCAGCAGCCCGGGACTAGCGGGCTACGAGCAGTACTTC; CDR3: CASSPGLAGYEQYF
V: TRBV4-1; size: .; length: 14; D: TRBD1; J: TRBJ2-7; DNA: TGCGCCAGCAGCCGTGAGACAGGGTTCGACGAGCAGTACTTC; CDR3: CASSRETGFDEQYF
V: TRBV27; size: .; length: 14; D: TRBD1; J: TRBJ2-1; DNA: TGTGCCAGCAGTTTAGGGACAGGGTTCAATGAGCAGTTCTTC; CDR3: CASSLGTGFNEQFF
V: TRBV19; size: .; length: 15; D: TRBD1; J: TRBJ1-5; DNA: TGTGCCAGTAGTTCCCACAGGGGAAGCAATCAGCCCCAGCATTTT; CDR3: CASSSHRGSNQPQHF
V: TRBV4-2; size: .; length: 17; D: TRBD2; J: TRBJ2-3; DNA: TGTGCCAGCAGCCAAGAACCTAGCGGGGCTAGCACAGATACGCAGTATTTT; CDR3: CASSQEPSGASTDTQYF
V: TRBV4-1; size: few; length: 15; D: TRBD1; J: TRBJ1-2; DNA: TGCGCCAGCAGCCCCGACTCGACAGGGCACTATGGCTACACCTTC; CDR3: CASSPDSTGHYGYTF
V: TRBV5-1; size: once; length: 13; D: .; J: TRBJ2-5; DNA: TGCGCCAGCAGCATCGGAGCCGAAGAGACCCAGTACTTC; CDR3: CASSIGAEETQYF
V: TRBV30; size: .; length: 14; D: .; J: TRBJ1-2; DNA: TGTGCCTGGAGTGTCACGGGGCTCGGGAGTGGCTACACCTTC; CDR3: CAWSVTGLGSGYTF
V: TRBV6-5; size: .; length: 14; D: .; J: TRBJ2-6; DNA: TGTGCCAGCACCGTGAGCTCTGGGGCCAACGTCCTGACTTTC; CDR3: CASTVSSGANVLTF
V: TRBV5-4; size: many; length: 15; D: TRBD1; J: TRBJ1-2; DNA: TGTGCCAGCAGTTCCGGACAGGGGACTAACTATGGCTACACCTTC; CDR3: CASSSGQGTNYGYTF
V: TRBV19; size: .; length: 17; D: TRBD1; J: TRBJ1-1; DNA: TGTGCCAGTAGTGAAGATCCCCCCGGGACAGGTGTCACTGAAGCTTTCTTT; CDR3: CASSEDPPGTGVTEAFF
V: TRBV28; size: .; length: 13; D: .; J: TRBJ1-1; DNA: TGTGCCAGCAGTTCGGGGGGTCGCACTGAAGCTTTCTTT; CDR3: CASSSGGRTEAFF
V: TRBV4-1; size: few; length: 15; D: TRBD1; J: TRBJ1-2; DNA: TGCGCCAGCAGCCAAGTTCAGGGGGTAGGCTATGGCTACACCTTC; CDR3: CASSQVQGVGYGYTF
V: TRBV25-1; size: .; length: 14; D: .; J: TRBJ2-7; DNA: TGTGCCAGCAGTGAGGGCGGGAACACCTACGAGCAGTACTTC; CDR3: CASSEGGNTYEQYF
V: TRBV6-1; size: .; length: 15; D: .; J: TRBJ2-7; DNA: TGTGCCAGCAGTGATGGCAGGTACCTTGGCTACGAGCAGTACTTC; CDR3: CASSDGRYLGYEQYF
V: TRBV5-4; size: .; length: 15; D: TRBD1; J: TRBJ1-4; DNA: TGTGCCAGCAGCCAAAGACAGGGGGCCCGTGAAAAACTGTTTTTT; CDR3: CASSQRQGAREKLFF
V: TRBV6-5; size: .; length: 15; D: TRBD1; J: TRBJ2-4; DNA: TGTGCCAGCAGTCCCTCGACAGGGGCCAAAAACATTCAGTACTTC; CDR3: CASSPSTGAKNIQYF
V: TRBV20-1; size: .; length: 15; D: .; J: TRBJ1-3; DNA: TGCAGTGCTAGTCTTCCTCCAGGCTCTGGAAACACCATATATTTT; CDR3: CSASLPPGSGNTIYF
V: TRBV10-3; size: few; length: 15; D: .; J: TRBJ1-6; DNA: TGTGCCATCAGTGATACCGGGAGCGCCAATTCACCCCTCCACTTT; CDR3: CAISDTGSANSPLHF
V: TRBV2; size: .; length: 15; D: TRBD1; J: TRBJ2-7; DNA: TGTGCCAGCAGTCGTGAGGGACAGGCACTCTACGAGCAGTACTTC; CDR3: CASSREGQALYEQYF
V: TRBV12-5; size: .; length: 17; D: TRBD1; J: TRBJ2-3; DNA: TGTGCTAGTGGTTTGGTAAAGGGGGCTCAAAGCACAGATACGCAGTATTTT; CDR3: CASGLVKGAQSTDTQYF
V: TRBV9; size: .; length: 15; D: .; J: TRBJ1-2; DNA: TGTGCCAGCAGCGTAGGCCCAGGGGATAACTATGGCTACACCTTC; CDR3: CASSVGPGDNYGYTF
V: TRBV5-4; size: .; length: 13; D: .; J: TRBJ2-7; DNA: TGTGCCAGCAGCCAGGCGTGGGGCGACGAACGGTACTTC; CDR3: CASSQAWGDERYF
V: TRBV4-1; size: .; length: 15; D: .; J: TRBJ1-4; DNA: TGCGCCAGCAGCCAAGATACGGGGAATAATGAAAAACTGTTTTTT; CDR3: CASSQDTGNNEKLFF
V: TRBV19; size: once; length: 13; D: .; J: TRBJ1-6; DNA: TGTGCCAGTAGTACAGGGTTAGGATCACCCCTCCACTTT; CDR3: CASSTGLGSPLHF
V: TRBV24-1; size: once; length: 16; D: TRBD1; J: TRBJ2-5; DNA: TGTGCCACCAGTGAAACGGGACAGGGAAACCAAGAGACCCAGTACTTC; CDR3: CATSETGQGNQETQYF
V: TRBV6-1; size: .; length: 17; D: TRBD2; J: TRBJ2-1; DNA: TGTGCCAGCAGTGCATATCTCCTAGCGGGGGGGAAGAATGAGCAGTTCTTC; CDR3: CASSAYLLAGGKNEQFF
V: TRBV3-1/TRBV3-2; size: .; length: 16; D: .; J: TRBJ2-6; DNA: TGTGCCAGCAGCCCAGTTGGGAGCTCTGGGGCCAACGTCCTGACTTTC; CDR3: CASSPVGSSGANVLTF
V: TRBV3-1/TRBV3-2; size: once; length: 15; D: TRBD2; J: TRBJ2-3; DNA: TGTGCCAGCAGACGAGGACTAGCGGGGGGAGATACGCAGTATTTT; CDR3: CASRRGLAGGDTQYF
V: TRBV28; size: .; length: 15; D: .; J: TRBJ2-1; DNA: TGTGCCAGCAGTTTAAGTTCTCGTAGTTACAATGAGCAGTTCTTC; CDR3: CASSLSSRSYNEQFF
V: TRBV25-1; size: .; length: 12; D: TRBD2; J: TRBJ2-1; DNA: TGTGCCAGCAGGGGGACTAGCAATGAGCAGTTCTTC; CDR3: CASRGTSNEQFF
V: TRBV2; size: .; length: 12; D: .; J: TRBJ2-3; DNA: TGTGCCAGCAGTGAACGAGCCTATACGCAGTATTTT; CDR3: CASSERAYTQYF
V: TRBV14; size: .; length: 14; D: .; J: TRBJ1-5; DNA: TGTACCAGCAGCCAAGAGGGAGGTCCCCTGGCCCAGCATTTT; CDR3: CTSSQEGGPLAQHF
V: TRBV7-6; size: once; length: 16; D: TRBD2; J: TRBJ2-3; DNA: TGTGCCAGCAGCTCCTGGACTAGCGGGTACACAGATACGCAGTATTTT; CDR3: CASSSWTSGYTDTQYF
V: TRBV5-4; size: .; length: 15; D: .; J: TRBJ1-2; DNA: TGTGCCAGCAGCCCCGGACAGACGCTCCTGGGGGGCTACACCTTC; CDR3: CASSPGQTLLGGYTF
V: TRBV4-1; size: .; length: 17; D: .; J: TRBJ1-5; DNA: TGCGCCAGCAGCCAAGACCCTTATGGACAGTACAATCAGCCCCAGCATTTT; CDR3: CASSQDPYGQYNQPQHF
V: TRBV19; size: .; length: 15; D: .; J: TRBJ2-3; DNA: TGTGCCAGTAGTATACGGAGACAGTCGGCAGATACGCAGTATTTT; CDR3: CASSIRRQSADTQYF
V: TRBV11-3; size: .; length: 14; D: TRBD1; J: TRBJ2-5; DNA: TGTGCCAGCAGCCCCAGGACAGGGGTAGAGACCCAGTACTTC; CDR3: CASSPRTGVETQYF
V: TRBV4-1; size: .; length: 15; D: .; J: TRBJ1-1; DNA: TGCGCCAGCAGCCAAGATCCGGGGGTGAACACTGAAGCTTTCTTT; CDR3: CASSQDPGVNTEAFF
V: TRBV5-8; size: .; length: 17; D: TRBD1; J: TRBJ2-3; DNA: TGTGCCAGCAGCAATACCGGGACAGGGTCTGTTACAGATACGCAGTATTTT; CDR3: CASSNTGTGSVTDTQYF
V: TRBV25-1; size: .; length: 12; D: .; J: TRBJ2-7; DNA: TGTGCCAGCAGAAAACAGGGTTACGAGCAGTACTTC; CDR3: CASRKQGYEQYF
V: TRBV5-8; size: .; length: 15; D: .; J: TRBJ1-2; DNA: TGTGCCAGCATCCTGGGTCGGGGGAAGGACTATGGCTACACCTTC; CDR3: CASILGRGKDYGYTF
V: TRBV4-1; size: once; length: 20; D: TRBD2; J: TRBJ2-1; DNA: TGCGCCAGCAGCCAAGTGCCCATTTTTGGGGGGGAAAAATCCTACAATGAGCAGTTCTTC; CDR3: CASSQVPIFGGEKSYNEQFF
V: TRBV19; size: once; length: 13; D: .; J: TRBJ2-1; DNA: TGTGCCAGTAGTATGAGAGTATACAATGAGCAGTTCTTC; CDR3: CASSMRVYNEQFF
V: TRBV19; size: .; length: 12; D: .; J: TRBJ2-5; DNA: TGTGCCAGTAGTATAGATCCGGGTAGTCAGTACTTC; CDR3: CASSIDPGSQYF
V: TRBV5-4; size: few; length: 13; D: .; J: TRBJ2-7; DNA: TGTGCCAGCAGCTTGGACAGGACCTACGAGCAGTACTTC; CDR3: CASSLDRTYEQYF
V: TRBV4-1; size: .; length: 16; D: .; J: TRBJ1-5; DNA: TGCGCCAGCAGCCAAGATGGGGGGGCAGGCAATCAGCCCCAGCATTTT; CDR3: CASSQDGGAGNQPQHF
V: TRBV6-5; size: .; length: 14; D: .; J: TRBJ1-2; DNA: TGTGCCAGCAGTTACTCAAGGGGTTTCTATGGCTACACCTTC; CDR3: CASSYSRGFYGYTF
V: TRBV7-9; size: .; length: 16; D: .; J: TRBJ1-2; DNA: TGTGCCAGCAGCCCCGCTCAGGGAAGCTTTAACTATGGCTACACCTTC; CDR3: CASSPAQGSFNYGYTF
V: TRBV3-1/TRBV3-2; size: .; length: 16; D: .; J: TRBJ2-1; DNA: TGTGCCAGCAGCCCCGGGAGATATAGGGCATGGGATGAGCAGTTCTTC; CDR3: CASSPGRYRAWDEQFF
V: TRBV9; size: .; length: 16; D: .; J: TRBJ2-1; DNA: TGTGCCAGCAGCGTAGCTCTCGCGGGGCAGGGCAATGAGCAGTTCTTC; CDR3: CASSVALAGQGNEQFF